This is a list of T cell receptor beta chains from one sample in a study of identical twins. TCRdb independently ran MiXCR on the 5' RACE reads; one entry per CDR3 protein. The profile shows around 650,000 distinct CDR3 sequences, around 7.5% of them singletons. This sample was shared with a second study, whose subject was yellow fever vaccine responses in identical twins.

What was sequenced was PBMCs. These receptors all stem from a woman aged 18-29 years in good health. Each CDR3 is given with its conserved first and last residue. D genes are given only for firm matches. The size of a clone is reported for some rows only, either as once, few or many, or as a class for expanded clones.

>TRBJ2-1|TRBV5-1|many|TRBD2
TGCGCCAGCAGCGGCGGGCTAGCGGGAGGGCAAGCCAATGAGCAGTTCTTC
CASSGGLAGGQANEQFF
>TRBJ1-5|TRBV7-2|few|TRBD1
TGTGCCAGCAGCAAATACCCTGGACAGGGGGGCAATCAGCCCCAGCATTTT
CASSKYPGQGGNQPQHF
>TRBJ2-4|TRBV2|.|.
TGTGCCAGCAGTGAATCGGCCAACATTCAGTACTTC
CASSESANIQYF
>TRBJ2-3|TRBV20-1|few|TRBD2
TGCAGTGCCCGGACTAGCGGGGGAGCTACGCAGTATTTT
CSARTSGGATQYF
>TRBJ2-1|TRBV24-1|.|.
TGTGCCACCCGCAATAATAATGAGCAGTTCTTC
CATRNNNEQFF
>TRBJ2-5|TRBV12-3/TRBV12-4|few|TRBD1
TGTGCCAGCAGTTTACGACAGGGGAGAGAGACCCAGTACTTC
CASSLRQGRETQYF
>TRBJ1-1|TRBV19|few|.
TGTGCCAGTAACCTCAGGGACACTGAAGCTTTCTTT
CASNLRDTEAFF
>TRBJ2-1|TRBV20-1|few|.
TGCAGTGCTCATCAACTAGCAAACAATGAGCAGTTCTTC
CSAHQLANNEQFF
>TRBJ2-2|TRBV3-1|many|.
TGTGCCAGCAGCCAAGATACCCGGGGCTACACCGGGGAGCTGTTTTTT
CASSQDTRGYTGELFF
>TRBJ2-2|TRBV7-9|many|TRBD1
TGTGCCAGCAGCTTACAGGGGGCAGAAACCGGGGAGCTGTTTTTT
CASSLQGAETGELFF
>TRBJ2-3|TRBV29-1|.|.
TGCAGCGCGGGACGGACGGGGGGCATAGATACGCAGTATTTT
CSAGRTGGIDTQYF
>TRBJ1-6|TRBV29-1|.|TRBD1
TGCAGCGTGAGGACAGGGGGGAGTCCTAATTCACCCCTCCACTTT
CSVRTGGSPNSPLHF
>TRBJ2-3|TRBV29-1|few|.
TGCAGCGTGAAAGGAGTGTCAGATACGCAGTATTTT
CSVKGVSDTQYF
>TRBJ1-1|TRBV6-1|.|.
TGTGCCACCTCCCCCTATACAGGGAGAACTGAAGCTTTCTTT
CATSPYTGRTEAFF
>TRBJ2-5|TRBV10-3|many|TRBD1
TGTGCCATCGCTCCGGGACAGGGATTTATAACCCAGTACTTC
CAIAPGQGFITQYF
>TRBJ2-2|TRBV5-1|few|TRBD1
TGCGCCAGCAGCTTTACAGGGGTTAGTGACACCGGGGAGCTGTTTTTT
CASSFTGVSDTGELFF
>TRBJ2-1|TRBV12-3/TRBV12-4|many|TRBD2
TGTGCCAGCAGAACTAGCGGGAGACTCTACAATGAGCAGTTCTTC
CASRTSGRLYNEQFF
>TRBJ2-1|TRBV12-3/TRBV12-4|many|TRBD2
TGTGCCAGCAGTTTATGGGGGAGGGCCTCCAATGAGCAGTTCTTC
CASSLWGRASNEQFF
>TRBJ2-5|TRBV15|few|.
TGTGCCACCAGCAGAGATGGGATAGAGACCCAGTACTTC
CATSRDGIETQYF
>TRBJ2-3|TRBV28|.|.
TGTGCCAGCAGTATACGGCCAGATACGCAGTATTTT
CASSIRPDTQYF
>TRBJ1-1|TRBV20-1|many|.
TGCAGTGTTCGGACAGAAAATTACACTGAAGCTTTCTTT
CSVRTENYTEAFF
>TRBJ2-1|TRBV7-9|.|TRBD1
TGTGCCAGCAGCTTCACAGGGGTGTTGGATGAGCAGTTCTTC
CASSFTGVLDEQFF
>TRBJ2-7|TRBV14|few|.
TGTGCCAGCAGCCAGTTCGGACTGCTGGGCGAGCAGTACTTC
CASSQFGLLGEQYF